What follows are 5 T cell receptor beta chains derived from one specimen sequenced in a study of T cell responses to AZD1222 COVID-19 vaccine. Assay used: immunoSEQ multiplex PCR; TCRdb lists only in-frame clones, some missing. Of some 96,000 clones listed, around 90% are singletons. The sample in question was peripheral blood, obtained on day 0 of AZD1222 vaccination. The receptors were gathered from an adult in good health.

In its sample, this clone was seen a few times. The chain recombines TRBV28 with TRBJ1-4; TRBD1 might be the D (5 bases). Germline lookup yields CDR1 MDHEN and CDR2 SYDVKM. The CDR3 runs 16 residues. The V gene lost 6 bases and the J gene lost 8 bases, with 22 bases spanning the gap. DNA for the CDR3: TGTGCCAGCAGACGCCTTCAGGGCCCCGCTGGGGAAAAACTGTTTTTT. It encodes CASRRLQGPAGEKLFF.

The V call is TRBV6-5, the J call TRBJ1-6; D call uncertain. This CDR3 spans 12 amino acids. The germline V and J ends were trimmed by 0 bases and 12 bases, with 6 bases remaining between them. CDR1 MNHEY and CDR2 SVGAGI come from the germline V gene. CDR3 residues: CASSYSKQPLHF. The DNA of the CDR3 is TGTGCCAGCAGTTACTCGAAGCAACCCCTCCACTTT.

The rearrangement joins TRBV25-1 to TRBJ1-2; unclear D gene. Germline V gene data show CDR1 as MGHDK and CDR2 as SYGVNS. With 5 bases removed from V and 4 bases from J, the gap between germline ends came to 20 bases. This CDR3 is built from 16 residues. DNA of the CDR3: TGTGCCAGCAGTCCCGCGGGCCCGATACGGGGCTATGGCTACACCTTC. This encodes CASSPAGPIRGYGYTF.

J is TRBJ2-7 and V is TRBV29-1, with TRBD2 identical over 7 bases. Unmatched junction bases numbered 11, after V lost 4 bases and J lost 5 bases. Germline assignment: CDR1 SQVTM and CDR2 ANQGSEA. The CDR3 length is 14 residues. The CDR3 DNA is TGCAGCGTTGTAGGCGGGAGAGGTATGGACGAGCAGTACTTC. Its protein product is CSVVGGRGMDEQYF.

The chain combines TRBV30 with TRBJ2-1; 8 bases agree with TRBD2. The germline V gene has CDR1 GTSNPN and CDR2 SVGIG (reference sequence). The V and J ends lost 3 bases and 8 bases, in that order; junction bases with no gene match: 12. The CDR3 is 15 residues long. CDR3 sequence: CAWRLVGRALDEQFF. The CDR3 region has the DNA TGTGCCTGGAGGCTAGTCGGGAGGGCCCTGGATGAGCAGTTCTTC.